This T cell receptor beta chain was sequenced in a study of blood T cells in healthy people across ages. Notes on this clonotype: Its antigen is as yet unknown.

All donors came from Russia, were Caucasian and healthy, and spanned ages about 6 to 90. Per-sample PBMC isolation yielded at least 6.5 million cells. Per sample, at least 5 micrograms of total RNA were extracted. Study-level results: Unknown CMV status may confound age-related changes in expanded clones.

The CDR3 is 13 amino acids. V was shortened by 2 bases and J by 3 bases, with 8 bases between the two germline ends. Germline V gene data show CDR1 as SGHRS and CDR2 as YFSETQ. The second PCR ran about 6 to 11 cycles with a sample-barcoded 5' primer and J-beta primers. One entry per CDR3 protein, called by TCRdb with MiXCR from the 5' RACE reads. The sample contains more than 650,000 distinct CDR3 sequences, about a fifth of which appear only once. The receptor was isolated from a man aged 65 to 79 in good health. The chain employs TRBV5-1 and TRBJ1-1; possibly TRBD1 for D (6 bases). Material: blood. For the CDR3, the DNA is TGCGCCAGCAGCTTTAAGGGGGACACTGAAGCTTTCTTT. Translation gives CASSFKGDTEAFF.